This T cell receptor (beta chain) was recovered during a study of T-cell reconstitution after alpha-beta-depleted transplantation in children (dated by TCRdb to the mid-2010s). Background for the entire study: The study quantitatively tracked T-cell immune reconstitution after TCRalphabeta/CD19-depleted allogeneic hematopoietic cell transplantation in children using TCR repertoire profiling. Findings and caveats that apply to the study as a whole: Over the following months the frequencies of hyperexpanded clones went down, and after one year T-cell counts and TCRbeta diversity were mostly credited to newly produced T cells. The apparently early alphabetaT-cell count recovery about two months after transplant was reportedly dependent on only several hundred rapidly expanded clones derived from non-depleted graft cells. In some patients, the high TCRbeta diversity seen at day 60 was put down to recipient T cells and intrathymic progenitors that had survived conditioning.

Libraries were prepared through PCR. The reads were generated on an Illumina HiSeq 2500. Molecular barcoding was employed in the preparation of TCR libraries, with unique molecular identifiers being used to normalize TCRbeta repertoire quantification. The public reads were reanalyzed by TCRdb: fastp trimming at Q25, MiXCR alignment, in-frame beta chains only. Here each entry gathers all rows of one CDR3 protein and keeps the most common genes and DNA. The table for this sample lists nearly 350,000 distinct CDR3 sequences; 15% to 20% of them were counted only once. Around 41% of the sample belongs to the ten largest clones. The sample's treatment or condition label is to be understood as: allogeneic hematopoietic cell transplantation with graft depleted of TCRalphabeta T cells and CD19 B cells. TCRalphabeta/CD19-depleted allogeneic hematopoietic cell grafts were given to the transplant recipients, all of whom were children.

The germline V gene (reference sequence) provides CDR1 LNHNV and CDR2 YYDKDF. The V and J ends are trimmed by 6 bases and 5 bases, leaving 16 bases between them. From the cysteine up to the phenylalanine, the CDR3 has a length of 14 residues. Only the CDR3 part of the read is kept: 42 bases, read in frame from the first base. This clonotype occurred a few times. Its antigen is still unknown. No quality values exist for individual bases; no much larger clone is one base distant. This receptor was obtained from a male patient aged 2 to 10 who had a stem cell transplant for acute lymphoblastic leukemia, so the T cells may come from the graft donor. The rearranged chain carries TRBV15 and TRBJ2-5, with TRBD1 as a weak D call on 7 bases. This sample comprised PBMCs, mostly from graft donor cells, obtained 360 days after TCRalphabeta/CD19-depleted stem cell transplant. The DNA sequence is as follows: TGTGCCACCAGGGCAGGGGGGAGTGCGGAGACCCAGTACTTC. Translated, it gives CATRAGGSAETQYF. The CDR3 plus the reference TRBV15 and TRBJ2-5 genes for the other parts give the full variable domain: DAMVIQNPRYQVTQFGKPVTLSCSQTLNHNVMYWYQQKSSQAPKLLFHYYDKDFNNEADTPDNFQSRRPNTSFCFLDIRSPGLGDTAMYLCATRAGGSAETQYFGPGTRLLVL.